Following are 29 T cell receptor beta chains from one sample sequenced in a study of response to subunit inactivated influenza vaccine. TCRdb reprocessed the RT-PCR reads via MiXCR and lists one record per CDR3 protein. The table shows more than 600,000 distinct CDR3 sequences, with 18% occurring only once. Sequencing was performed on PBMCs from blood, taken about 5 days after vaccination. These receptors were collected from a man aged 45-60 years who received an inactivated influenza vaccine.

This clonotype was observed a handful of times. The chain is built from TRBV7-9 and TRBJ1-5, with TRBD1 matching 7 bases. J lost 4 bases, V lost 5 bases, and 8 bases had no gene match. CDR3 length: 15 residues. The germline gives CDR1 SEHNR, CDR2 FQNEAQ (reference sequence). CDR3 sequence: CASSPTGNGNQPQHF. In DNA, the CDR3 is TGTGCCAGCAGCCCGACAGGGAATGGAAATCAGCCCCAGCATTTT. The whole variable domain, filled in from reference TRBV7-9 and TRBJ1-5, reads DTGVSQNPRHKITKRGQNVTFRCDPISEHNRLYWYRQTLGQGPEFLTYFQNEAQLEKSRLLSDRFSAERPKGSFSTLEIQRTEQGDSAMYLCASSPTGNGNQPQHFGDGTRLSIL.

This rearrangement joins TRBV7-2 to TRBJ1-5; no definite D call. Germline-derived CDR1 and CDR2 are SGHTA and FQGNSA. The V and J ends lost 2 bases and 5 bases respectively, with 10 bases between them. The CDR3 is 14 residues long. This CDR3 is CASSLSSSHQPQHF. Written as DNA, the CDR3 is TGTGCCAGCAGCTTATCCAGTTCGCATCAGCCCCAGCATTTT.

J is TRBJ1-2 and V is TRBV7-2; 11 bases are a match to TRBD1. Per germline, CDR1 SGHTA and CDR2 FQGNSA. The CDR3 extends over 14 amino acids. J was trimmed by 5 bases and V by 6 bases; bases with no gene match: 5. As DNA, the CDR3 is TGTGCCAGCAGTTGGGACAGGGGGGTGTATGGCTACACCTTC. As protein: CASSWDRGVYGYTF. Filled out from reference TRBV7-2 and TRBJ1-2, the complete variable domain reads GAGVSQSPSNKVTEKGKDVELRCDPISGHTALYWYRQSLGQGLEFLIYFQGNSAPDKSGLPSDRFSAERTGGSVSTLTIQRTQQEDSAVYLCASSWDRGVYGYTFGSGTRLTVV.

The genes are TRBV24-1 and TRBJ2-2; maybe TRBD1 (5 bases). The germline V gene encodes CDR1 KGHDR and CDR2 SFDVKD. This CDR3 contains 15 residues. Deletions cut 9 bases from V and 1 base from J, with 14 bases between. In DNA form, the CDR3 reads TGTGCCACCCAACGGAACAGGAAGAACACCGGGGAGCTGTTTTTT. Its translation is CATQRNRKNTGELFF.

This clonotype was found a few times. The chain carries TRBV7-9 and TRBJ1-1; no firm D call. V was shortened by 8 bases and J by 5 bases, with 18 bases between the two germline ends. This CDR3 is built from 14 residues. From germline, CDR1 is SEHNR and CDR2 FQNEAQ (reference sequence). The CDR3 loop is CASGGWSQGTEAFF. In DNA, the CDR3 is TGTGCCAGCGGCGGATGGAGCCAAGGGACTGAAGCTTTCTTT. Full variable domain (remainder filled in from reference TRBV7-9 and TRBJ1-1): DTGVSQNPRHKITKRGQNVTFRCDPISEHNRLYWYRQTLGQGPEFLTYFQNEAQLEKSRLLSDRFSAERPKGSFSTLEIQRTEQGDSAMYLCASGGWSQGTEAFFGQGTRLTVV.

There are many counts of this clonotype. The chain uses TRBV12-3 or TRBV12-4 and TRBJ2-2; 9 nucleotides line up with TRBD1. The CDR3 loop spans 15 amino acids. V shed 3 bases, J shed 7 bases, and the junction held 6 bases outside the gene matches. The CDR3 nucleotides are TGTGCCAGCAGTTTTGTGACAGGGGGGAGCGGGGAGCTGTTTTTT. It yields the protein CASSFVTGGSGELFF.

The CDR3 is CASSLSYRGRGTGELFF. The CDR3 nucleotides are TGTGCCAGCAGCTTATCGTACAGGGGGCGTGGGACCGGGGAGCTGTTTTTT. The V and J genes are TRBV7-8 and TRBJ2-2, with 9 bases aligning to TRBD1. The CDR3 length is 17 residues. Per germline, CDR1 SGHVS and CDR2 FQNEAQ. Trimming at V came to 2 bases and at J to 5 bases, leaving 9 bases not matched to a gene.

CDR3 coding DNA: TGCGCCAGCAGCTTTTTATCCCGGGGGCTAGGGATTTACAATGAGCAGTTCTTC. This translates into CASSFLSRGLGIYNEQFF. The rearrangement uses TRBV5-1 and TRBJ2-1; D possibly matches TRBD1 or TRBD2 (6 bases each). Trimming shortened V by 2 bases and J by 4 bases, and 22 bases separated the two germline ends. Per the germline V gene, CDR1 is SGHRS and CDR2 is YFSETQ. There are 18 residues in the CDR3.

In DNA form, the CDR3 reads TGTGCCAGCAGTTTATCCTCGTACCTTCAGTACTTC. This sequence encodes CASSLSSYLQYF. This chain connects TRBV28 to TRBJ2-4, with D uncertain. CDR1 is MDHEN, CDR2 SYDVKM, per germline. Trimming cost V 1 base and J 11 bases, with 9 bases left between them. This CDR3 contains 12 residues.

This clonotype was detected a few times. V usage is TRBV9 and J usage is TRBJ2-7; D gene uncertain. V was cut by 0 bases and J by 2 bases, with 9 bases left in between. There are 14 residues in the CDR3. Per germline, CDR1 SGDLS and CDR2 YYNGEE. The CDR3 sequence: CASSVGPEAYEQYF. CDR3 DNA: TGTGCCAGCAGCGTAGGTCCTGAAGCCTACGAGCAGTACTTC.

In this sample, this clonotype turned up many times. This chain links TRBV12-3 or TRBV12-4 with TRBJ2-1; 10 bases map to TRBD2. The CDR3 runs 15 residues. J gave up 6 bases and V 7 bases, and 9 bases lay outside the gene matches. CDR3 amino acids: CASTISGGASNEQFF. CDR3 in DNA: TGTGCCAGCACTATAAGCGGGGGGGCAAGCAATGAGCAGTTCTTC.

The V call is TRBV25-1, the J call TRBJ2-1, with 8 bases matching TRBD2. The CDR3 contains 22 residues. The germline V gene encodes CDR1 MGHDK and CDR2 SYGVNS. V was pared by 6 bases and J by 1 base, with 26 bases of the junction left unmatched. The CDR3 bases are TGTGCCAGCAGCGCGGGTGGACTAGCACCTTACCTTTACCATTCTTCCTACAATGAGCAGTTCTTC. Protein sequence: CASSAGGLAPYLYHSSYNEQFF.

V is TRBV4-2 and J is TRBJ2-7, with TRBD1 as a possible D gene (5 bases). CDR3 length equals 16 residues. The V end lost 0 bases, the J end lost 2 bases, and 14 bases lay between the germline ends. The germline V gene encodes CDR1 LGHNA and CDR2 YNFKEQ. For the CDR3, the DNA is TGTGCCAGCAGCCAAGATACTACAGGAAAAACCTACGAGCAGTACTTC. Translating it yields CASSQDTTGKTYEQYF.

This clonotype was counted ten times or more. The chain recombines TRBV4-1 with TRBJ1-6; 8 bases are shared with TRBD1. CDR3 length: 15 amino acids. Losses at the gene ends were 4 bases for V and 10 bases for J; bases not matched to a gene: 9. Germline assignment: CDR1 MGHRA and CDR2 YSYEKL. The CDR3 sequence is CASSLPDRVHSPLHF. The CDR3 coding sequence is TGCGCCAGCAGCCTACCGGACAGGGTACACTCACCCCTCCACTTT.

This chain links TRBV4-3 with TRBJ2-1; 7 bases fit TRBD1. V lost 3 bases to trimming and J lost 5 bases; unmatched junction nucleotides: 10. Per the germline V gene, CDR1 is LGHNA and CDR2 is YSLEER. CDR3 length: 16 amino acids. The CDR3 nucleotides are TGCGCCAGCAGCCACCAGACAGGGTTAATCGACAATGAGCAGTTCTTC. This codes for CASSHQTGLIDNEQFF.

This clonotype was counted many times. CDR3 residues: CASSSGLAGAYNEQFF. Here the CDR3 DNA reads TGTGCCAGCAGCTCGGGACTAGCGGGGGCTTACAATGAGCAGTTCTTC. The V and J genes are TRBV7-2 and TRBJ2-1, with TRBD2 matching 14 bases. Losses at the gene ends were 4 bases for V and 4 bases for J; bases not matched to a gene: 3. Germline V gene data show CDR1 as SGHTA and CDR2 as FQGNSA. The CDR3 is 16 amino acids.

This clonotype has just a few counts. The chain couples TRBV3-1 to TRBJ2-1, with 7 bases aligning to TRBD1. The junction had 8 bases not matched to a gene; V was cut back by 1 base and J by 5 bases. This CDR3 is 16 amino acids long. Germline loops: CDR1 LGHDT, CDR2 YNNKEL (reference sequence). CDR3 sequence: CASSQVVGGGNNEQFF. CDR3 coding DNA: TGTGCCAGCAGCCAAGTTGTAGGGGGCGGAAACAATGAGCAGTTCTTC.

The table lists this clonotype with many counts. This chain connects TRBV7-8 to TRBJ2-7; D not certain. Germline loops: CDR1 SGHVS, CDR2 FQNEAQ. This CDR3 has 13 residues. The V end was cut by 7 bases, the J end by 1 base, with 11 bases between. DNA of the CDR3: TGTGCCAGCACTGGCACCCGTTCCTACGAGCAGTACTTC. Residues: CASTGTRSYEQYF.

This clonotype came up a few times. The rearrangement joins TRBV15 to TRBJ2-5, with D maybe TRBD1 (5 bases). V lost 0 bases to trimming and J lost 7 bases, with 15 bases between them. Germline V gene data show CDR1 as LNHNV and CDR2 as YYDKDF (reference sequence). The CDR3 has 15 residues. CDR3 in amino acids: CATSRDRGAGWTQYF. In DNA, the CDR3 is TGTGCCACCAGCAGAGATAGGGGCGCTGGATGGACCCAGTACTTC.

This clonotype was detected many times. The chain uses TRBV29-1 and TRBJ2-3; 7 nucleotides line up with TRBD2. The ends lost 5 bases at V and 3 bases at J; junction bases unmatched: 14. CDR3 size: 16 residues. Germline V gene data show CDR1 as SQVTM and CDR2 as ANQGSEA. This CDR3 reads CSVLAPRTRGTDTQYF. CDR3 sequence (DNA): TGCAGCGTTTTAGCCCCCCGGACGCGGGGGACAGATACGCAGTATTTT.

This clonotype was picked up a small number of times. This sequence joins TRBV20-1 and TRBJ2-3; weak D call: TRBD2 (5 bases). The V gene's germline CDR1 is DFQATT and CDR2 SNEGSKA (reference sequence). CDR3 size: 13 residues. Trimming took 3 bases from V and 5 from J, leaving 12 bases between them. CDR3 bases: TGCAGTGCTAGTCTGAGGGCGGGAGATACGCAGTATTTT. Residues: CSASLRAGDTQYF.

On this clonotype: Relative to the germline gene, one junction end is altered; a read error may explain this. The chain employs TRBV20-1 and TRBJ2-3; 10 positions match TRBD2. There are 18 residues in the CDR3. Looked up from germline, CDR1 is DFQATT and CDR2 is SNEGSKA (reference sequence). CDR3 coding DNA: TGCAGTGCTAGAGATTACCCAACAATAGCGGGGGGTACAGATACGCAGTTTTTT. It codes for CSARDYPTIAGGTDTQFF.

This rearrangement joins TRBV20-1 to TRBJ1-5, with D perhaps matching TRBD1 (5 bases). Germline CDR1 DFQATT, CDR2 SNEGSKA (reference sequence). CDR3 length: 14 amino acids. V was trimmed by 0 bases and J by 9 bases, leaving 15 bases between them. The CDR3 spells CSARDYRTAGPQHF. In nucleotides, the CDR3 is TGCAGTGCTAGAGATTACAGGACCGCGGGGCCCCAGCATTTT.

This chain links TRBV3-1 with TRBJ1-1; 8 nucleotides agree with TRBD1. V lost 6 bases, J lost 1 base, and 10 bases stayed unmatched. This CDR3 comprises 16 residues. Per the germline V gene, CDR1 is LGHDT and CDR2 is YNNKEL (reference sequence). As DNA, the CDR3 is TGTGCCAGCAGACTAAACCCGGGACAGGCGAACACTGAAGCTTTCTTT. Residues: CASRLNPGQANTEAFF.

This clonotype has a handful of counts. The V gene is TRBV5-1, the J gene TRBJ2-1; a weak D match, TRBD2 (8 bases). In germline, CDR1 is SGHRS, CDR2 YFSETQ. The CDR3 spans 16 residues. V lost 6 bases and J 2 bases, leaving 18 bases between the germline ends. The CDR3 DNA is TGCGCCAGCACAGGGGGGAGCGGGAGTGCCTACAATGAGCAGTTCTTC. Translating it yields CASTGGSGSAYNEQFF.

A few counts support this clonotype. The chain combines TRBV5-6 with TRBJ2-7; 7 nucleotides line up with TRBD1. Germline V gives CDR1 SGHDT, CDR2 YYEEEE. Trimming cost V 7 bases and J 0 bases; bases outside gene matches: 10. CDR3 length: 15 amino acids. In nucleotides, the CDR3 is TGTGCCAGCGGGAGCAGGGACAGTCTCTCCTACGAGCAGTACTTC. Its protein is CASGSRDSLSYEQYF.

J is TRBJ2-3 and V is TRBV7-2; 7 positions match TRBD2. Trimming cost V 5 bases and J 0 bases; bases outside gene matches: 8. CDR3 size: 16 residues. Germline-derived CDR1 and CDR2 are SGHTA and FQGNSA. The CDR3 loop reads CASSLGTNPSTDTQYF. In DNA, the CDR3 is TGTGCCAGCAGCCTCGGGACTAACCCTAGCACAGATACGCAGTATTTT.

This clonotype came up a few times. The CDR3: CAWSIGSRDTQYF. CDR3 bases: TGTGCCTGGAGTATTGGAAGTCGAGATACGCAGTATTTT. The J gene is TRBJ2-3, the V gene TRBV30; unclear D gene. With 2 bases removed from V and 5 bases from J, the gap between germline ends came to 11 bases. This CDR3 has 13 residues. CDR1 is GTSNPN and CDR2 is SVGIG in the germline V gene (reference sequence).

The V call is TRBV4-3, the J call TRBJ1-6, with D unresolved. The CDR3 is made up of 16 amino acids. Germline V gene lookup returns CDR1 LGHNA and CDR2 YSLEER. V was clipped by 1 base and J by 5 bases, with 12 bases between them. CDR3 nucleotides: TGCGCCAGCAGCCAAGGATATGGGAGCCATAATTCACCCCTCCACTTT. Encoded protein: CASSQGYGSHNSPLHF.